This T cell receptor (beta chain) emerged from a study of T cell responses to AZD1222 COVID-19 vaccine. Findings and limits, study-wide: Spike regions recognized by vaccine-associated CD4 TCRs spanned the protein, led by 160-218 and 743-854. Per reports, nearly half of all spike-specific TCRs target regions that are unmutated in variants.

This clone appeared once. Its target is not known. Sequenced by immunoSEQ multiplex PCR; TCRdb stores in-frame clones only, minus some. The profile shows some 140,000 clones, around 93% of them singletons. Germline CDR1 and CDR2: SGHDT and YYEEEE. CDR3 size: 16 residues. V shed 4 bases and J 8 bases; nucleotides not matched to a gene: 10. The receptor was derived from an adult in good health. The chain uses TRBV5-6 and TRBJ2-1, with 12 bases aligning to TRBD1. This material consisted of peripheral blood, taken on day 0 of AZD1222 vaccination. CDR3 nucleotides: TGTGCCAGCAGCCGCCCCGGGACAGGGGGCATCGATGAGCAGTTCTTC. As protein: CASSRPGTGGIDEQFF. Full variable domain (outside the CDR3, taken from reference TRBV5-6 and TRBJ2-1): DAGVTQSPTHLIKTRGQQVTLRCSPKSGHDTVSWYQQALGQGPQFIFQYYEEEERQRGNFPDRFSGHQFPNYSSELNVNALLLGDSALYLCASSRPGTGGIDEQFFGPGTRLTVL.